This TCR beta chain was captured by sequencing in a study of glioma-infiltrating T cells after dendritic cell vaccination. Study-level points and caveats: The cohort had few patients with full blood and tumor sets.

Blood PBMC samples: pre-vaccination, two weeks post third vaccination, and at tumor progression. Primers: 60 V beta forward and 13 J beta reverse. Profiling relied on immunoSEQ multiplex PCR, and the TCRdb table lists in-frame clones only, not all of them. The table lists roughly 100,000 clones, about four fifths of them singletons. The CDR3 spans 15 residues. Trimming removed 5 bases from V and 0 bases from J, with 13 bases in between. Germline loops: CDR1 LNHDA, CDR2 SQIVND (reference sequence). On this clone: Its matching antigen is unknown.

The sequenced sample was blood, obtained before dendritic cell vaccination. The chain carries TRBV19 and TRBJ1-2, with D hard to call. The receptor's source is a human donor with glioblastoma. The CDR3 DNA follows: TGTGCCAGTAGTCTTACCCAGGTGTCTAACTATGGCTACACCTTC. Translated, it gives CASSLTQVSNYGYTF.